A selection of T cell receptor beta chains follows, all from one sample in a study of T cells after yellow fever vaccination. One entry per CDR3 protein results from TCRdb running MiXCR on the 5' RACE reads. The profile shows almost 600,000 distinct CDR3 sequences, approximately 15% of them singletons. The material was PBMCs, obtained on the day of the yellow fever booster vaccination. These receptors all stem from a man aged 25-45 years who received the YFV17D yellow fever vaccine. The CDR3 runs from the conserved cysteine through the conserved F or W. Each record gives: D gene, CDR3 length, J gene, V gene, clone size, CDR3 protein, CDR3 DNA. A D gene is named only where the DNA matches it firmly. Not every row has a clone size; where given, it reads once, few, many or a size class.

TRBD2	19	TRBJ2-7	TRBV11-1	-	CASSTGTSGRLGSSYEQYF	TGTGCCAGCAGCACCGGGACTAGCGGGAGGCTGGGGAGCTCCTACGAGCAGTACTTC
-	15	TRBJ2-6	TRBV5-4	few	CASSLQGPGANVLTF	TGTGCCAGCAGCTTGCAAGGGCCTGGGGCCAACGTCCTGACTTTC
TRBD1	15	TRBJ1-6	TRBV20-1	few	CSARGGQGAHSPLHF	TGCAGTGCTAGAGGCGGACAGGGTGCTCATTCACCCCTCCACTTT
-	14	TRBJ2-5	TRBV5-1	-	CASSYRDVQETQYF	TGCGCCAGCAGTTATCGGGACGTCCAAGAGACCCAGTACTTC
-	15	TRBJ2-1	TRBV18	few	CASSPGVDFDNEQFF	TGTGCCAGCTCACCGGGCGTTGACTTCGACAATGAGCAGTTCTTC
-	12	TRBJ2-5	TRBV24-1	-	CATSDGRETQYF	TGTGCCACCAGTGATGGCAGGGAGACCCAGTACTTC
-	17	TRBJ2-2	TRBV6-4	few	CASSAGPITRGTGELFF	TGTGCCAGCTCAGCCGGGCCGATAACTCGTGGCACCGGGGAGCTGTTTTTT
TRBD2	14	TRBJ2-7	TRBV7-9	-	CASSPRLAENEQYF	TGTGCCAGCAGCCCCCGACTAGCGGAAAACGAGCAGTACTTC
TRBD2	14	TRBJ2-5	TRBV20-1	-	CSVSGGRVGETQYF	TGCAGTGTCTCTGGCGGGAGGGTCGGGGAGACCCAGTACTTC
TRBD1	13	TRBJ1-1	TRBV6-1	many	CASSVPGGTEAFF	TGTGCCAGCAGTGTTCCAGGGGGCACTGAAGCTTTCTTT
-	11	TRBJ2-5	TRBV20-1	-	CSARITETQYF	TGCAGTGCAAGGATAACGGAGACCCAGTACTTC
-	14	TRBJ1-1	TRBV12-3/TRBV12-4	few	CASSYGGRDTEAFF	TGTGCCAGCAGTTATGGGGGCCGGGACACTGAAGCTTTCTTT
TRBD2	14	TRBJ2-7	TRBV7-2	few	CASSLAGRGYEQYF	TGTGCCAGCAGCTTAGCCGGGAGGGGCTACGAGCAGTACTTC
TRBD2	13	TRBJ2-7	TRBV20-1	few	CSAQAGVTYEQYF	TGCAGTGCCCAAGCGGGAGTAACCTACGAGCAGTACTTC
-	12	TRBJ2-4	TRBV12-3/TRBV12-4	-	CASKGIQNIQYF	TGTGCCAGCAAAGGGATCCAAAACATTCAGTACTTC
-	13	TRBJ2-5	TRBV19	many	CASSERGTLTQYF	TGTGCCAGTAGTGAACGCGGGACGCTGACCCAGTACTTC
TRBD1	17	TRBJ2-7	TRBV27	-	CASSPGQGLVHSYEQYF	TGTGCCAGCAGTCCGGGACAGGGGTTAGTACACTCCTACGAGCAGTACTTC
-	14	TRBJ2-5	TRBV29-1	-	CSVELRGGWETQYF	TGCAGCGTTGAACTGCGGGGTGGCTGGGAGACCCAGTACTTC
-	15	TRBJ1-1	TRBV20-1	-	CSARGFGGLNTEAFF	TGCAGTGCTAGAGGCTTTGGTGGGCTGAACACTGAAGCTTTCTTT
TRBD1	14	TRBJ1-5	TRBV5-1	-	CASSWTGGNQPQHF	TGCGCCAGCTCCTGGACAGGGGGGAATCAGCCCCAGCATTTT
-	16	TRBJ2-5	TRBV6-2/TRBV6-3	-	CASSYRPGAGRETQYF	TGTGCCAGCAGTTACCGGCCCGGGGCAGGGCGAGAGACCCAGTACTTC
-	15	TRBJ2-2	TRBV25-1	few	CASSESDRYAGELFF	TGTGCCAGCAGTGAGTCGGACAGATATGCCGGGGAGCTGTTTTTT
-	17	TRBJ2-2	TRBV4-2	few	CASSPTEGLRAAGELFF	TGTGCCAGCAGCCCGACTGAGGGCCTGAGGGCGGCCGGGGAGCTGTTTTTT
TRBD1	14	TRBJ1-1	TRBV12-5	once	CASGSPNRGGKAFF	TGTGCTAGTGGTTCCCCGAACAGGGGTGGTAAGGCTTTCTTT
TRBD2	16	TRBJ2-3	TRBV28	-	CASSSLTSGGGDTQYF	TGTGCCAGCAGTTCCCTGACTAGCGGTGGGGGAGATACGCAGTATTTT